The 21 T cell receptor beta chains reported below all come from one sample, sequenced in a study of cytomegalovirus exposure and HLA in healthy donors. With 60 Vbeta and 13 Jbeta primers, the PCR was carried out. The data were produced by immunoSEQ multiplex PCR, yet TCRdb's version contains in-frame clones alone and is incomplete. The data show about 150,000 clones, roughly 74% seen once. The material sequenced was PBMCs. The receptor set was obtained from a man between 18 and 35 years old in good health and CMV-seronegative.

The chain links TRBV6-5 to TRBJ1-2, with D possibly matching TRBD1 (6 bases). The CDR3 is 14 residues long. Trimming took 6 bases from V and 2 from J, leaving 13 bases between them. Germline assignment: CDR1 MNHEY and CDR2 SVGAGI. CDR3 protein: CASSRRDKNYGYTF. CDR3 DNA: TGTGCCAGCAGCCGCCGGGACAAAAACTATGGCTACACCTTC.

This clone showed up just a few times. This chain links TRBV6-1 with TRBJ1-3; 7 bases line up with TRBD1. The CDR3 runs to 18 residues. Trimming took 0 bases from V and 4 from J; bases not matched to a gene: 12. CDR1 is MNHNS and CDR2 is SASEGT in the germline V gene. CDR3 sequence: CASSEARGRGVWGNTIYF. The CDR3, as DNA: TGTGCCAGCAGTGAAGCAAGAGGCAGGGGGGTTTGGGGAAACACCATATATTTT.

The gene calls are TRBV5-4 and TRBJ1-1; D may be TRBD1 (5 bases). V gave up 4 bases and J gave up 1 base, with 8 bases separating them. The CDR3 has 13 amino acids. CDR1 SGHNT and CDR2 YYREEE come from the germline V gene (reference sequence). The CDR3 coding sequence is TGTGCCAGCAGCATGACAGCGAACACTGAAGCTTTCTTT. Amino acids: CASSMTANTEAFF. The full variable domain, rest sourced from reference TRBV5-4 and TRBJ1-1, is ETGVTQSPTHLIKTRGQQVTLRCSSQSGHNTVSWYQQALGQGPQFIFQYYREEENGRGNFPPRFSGLQFPNYSSELNVNALELDDSALYLCASSMTANTEAFFGQGTRLTVV.

The rearrangement joins TRBV7-9 to TRBJ2-7; 7 positions agree with TRBD1. CDR3 size: 12 residues. Germline V gives CDR1 SEHNR, CDR2 FQNEAQ (reference sequence). The V gene end was trimmed by 5 bases and the J gene end by 5 bases; junction bases not matched to a gene: 3. CDR3 DNA sequence: TGTGCCAGCAGCATGGGACAGAACGAGCAGTACGTC. Encoded protein: CASSMGQNEQYV.

The chain recombines TRBV19 with TRBJ2-2, with a weak D call TRBD2 (7 bases). Germline-derived CDR1 and CDR2 are LNHDA and SQIVND (reference sequence). The V gene lost 1 base and the J gene lost 6 bases, with 9 bases spanning the gap. This CDR3 region has 14 residues. The CDR3 loop is CASSIVGGAGELFF. The CDR3 nucleotides are TGTGCCAGTAGTATAGTAGGGGGGGCCGGGGAGCTGTTTTTT.

The chain employs TRBV2 and TRBJ1-5; D remains ambiguous. CDR1 and CDR2 from the germline V gene are SNHLY and FYNNEI. V dropped 5 bases and J dropped 2 bases, with 4 bases sitting between them. This CDR3 spans 12 amino acids. The CDR3 here is CASSQGNQPQHF. The CDR3 region has the DNA TGTGCCAGCAGTCAGGGCAATCAGCCCCAGCATTTT. Full variable domain (rest looked up from reference TRBV2 and TRBJ1-5): EPEVTQTPSHQVTQMGQEVILRCVPISNHLYFYWYRQILGQKVEFLVSFYNNEISEKSEIFDDQFSVERPDGSNFTLKIRSTKLEDSAMYFCASSQGNQPQHFGDGTRLSIL.

The chain carries TRBV4-1 and TRBJ1-6; D not resolved. The germline V gene encodes CDR1 MGHRA and CDR2 YSYEKL. CDR3 length: 16 amino acids. The ends were cut back, 0 bases at V and 10 bases at J, with 16 bases in the middle. The CDR3, as DNA: TGCGCCAGCAGCCAAGACTCGACCGCTGGAGGCTCACCCCTCCACTTT. Translation gives CASSQDSTAGGSPLHF.

V is TRBV9 and J is TRBJ1-2; D remains unclear. V was trimmed by 0 bases and J by 0 bases, leaving 12 bases between them. In germline, CDR1 is SGDLS, CDR2 YYNGEE. This CDR3 is built from 16 residues. The CDR3 DNA reads TGTGCCAGCAGCGTAGTGGGCACCATGACTAACTATGGCTACACCTTC. The encoded protein is CASSVVGTMTNYGYTF.

The gene calls are TRBV5-1 and TRBJ1-1; D unresolved. The V end was cut by 4 bases, the J end by 2 bases, with 12 bases between. This CDR3 contains 14 residues. The germline V gene has CDR1 SGHRS and CDR2 YFSETQ. The DNA of the CDR3 is TGCGCCAGCAGCCCATCGACTCAAAACACTGAAGCTTTCTTT. Protein product: CASSPSTQNTEAFF.

The chain is built from TRBV6-5 and TRBJ1-1; D is possibly TRBD1 (5 bases). The CDR3 is 13 amino acids. Germline-derived CDR1 and CDR2 are MNHEY and SVGAGI. The V end was cut by 7 bases, the J end by 4 bases, with 13 bases between. In nucleotides, the CDR3 is TGTGCCAGCATCCTAGCGGGGGGCACTGAAGCTTTCTTT. Translation gives CASILAGGTEAFF.

On this clone: This same CDR3 is encoded by further DNA sequences in the sample. The J gene is TRBJ2-3, the V gene TRBV7-6; possibly TRBD1 for D (5 bases). The CDR3 sequence is 15 residues long. Trimming took 1 base from V and 1 from J, leaving 9 bases between them. CDR1 SGHVS and CDR2 FNYEAQ come from the germline V gene. In nucleotides, the CDR3 is TGTGCCAGCAGCTTAGGGGGCAGGGGCACAGATACGCAGTATTTT. Amino acid sequence: CASSLGGRGTDTQYF.

The chain employs TRBV2 and TRBJ2-7; 9 bases are shared with TRBD2. The germline CDR1 and CDR2 sequences are SNHLY and FYNNEI. The CDR3 covers 14 residues. The J segment lost 0 bases and the V segment lost 7 bases, leaving 4 bases of the junction unmatched. The CDR3 nucleotides are TGTGCCAGCACCCGAGCGGGGGGCTCCTACGAGCAGTACGTC. As protein: CASTRAGGSYEQYV.

The gene calls are TRBV7-2 and TRBJ1-1; 7 nucleotides agree with TRBD1. The junction had 11 bases not matched to a gene; V was cut back by 7 bases and J by 3 bases. CDR1 and CDR2 (germline): SGHTA, FQGNSA. The CDR3 length is 15 residues. In DNA form, the CDR3 reads TGTGCCAGCACCCCAGGGGGATCGCCTTACACTGAAGCTTTCTTT. Translation gives CASTPGGSPYTEAFF. Using reference TRBV7-2 and TRBJ1-1 for the parts outside the CDR3, the full variable domain is GAGVSQSPSNKVTEKGKDVELRCDPISGHTALYWYRQSLGQGLEFLIYFQGNSAPDKSGLPSDRFSAERTGGSVSTLTIQRTQQEDSAVYLCASTPGGSPYTEAFFGQGTRLTVV.

The V call is TRBV4-2, the J call TRBJ1-2; TRBD1 matches 7 bases. The CDR3 contains 16 residues. The J segment lost 0 bases and the V segment lost 5 bases, leaving 9 bases of the junction unmatched. In germline, CDR1 is LGHNA, CDR2 YNFKEQ. DNA for the CDR3: TGTGCCAGCAGCTCTAGGACAGGCCAATCTAACTATGGCTACACCTTC. It yields the protein CASSSRTGQSNYGYTF.

In the case of this clone: Compared with germline, one end of the junction differs, possibly owing to a read error. The rearrangement links TRBV19 to TRBJ2-6; possibly TRBD1 for D (6 bases). Germline assignment: CDR1 LNHDA and CDR2 SQIVND (reference sequence). This CDR3 is built from 16 residues. Here the CDR3 reads CASSQGILSGANGLTF. The CDR3 bases are TGTGCCAGTAGTCAGGGGATACTTTCTGGGGCCAACGGCCTGACTTTC.

The genes are TRBV5-1 and TRBJ1-5; D is unclear. The germline CDR1 and CDR2 sequences are SGHRS and YFSETQ. The CDR3 spans 14 residues. V was clipped by 4 bases and J by 2 bases, with 10 bases between them. The CDR3 loop reads CASSPGGGNQPQHF. CDR3 in DNA: TGCGCCAGCAGCCCGGGCGGGGGCAATCAGCCCCAGCATTTT.

This chain links TRBV4-2 with TRBJ2-5, with 11 bases matching TRBD2. The CDR3 extends over 16 amino acids. V dropped 0 bases and J dropped 2; count of bases not matched to a gene: 2. The germline CDR1 and CDR2 sequences are LGHNA and YNFKEQ. This CDR3 is CASSQELAGEQETQYF. Written as DNA, the CDR3 is TGTGCCAGCAGCCAAGAACTAGCGGGGGAACAAGAGACCCAGTACTTC.

This chain links TRBV4-1 with TRBJ1-2; D ambiguous. This CDR3 is built from 13 residues. Germline CDR1 reads MGHRA; CDR2 reads YSYEKL. V was trimmed by 7 bases and J by 7 bases, leaving 16 bases between them. The CDR3 DNA sequence: TGCGCCAGCACCAACGGGAACCCAGGTGGCTACACCTTC. Translating it yields CASTNGNPGGYTF.

This clone has only one observation. The V gene is TRBV5-4, the J gene TRBJ1-2, with 8 bases matching TRBD1. Trimming took 4 bases from V and 8 from J; bases not matched to a gene: 13. Germline V gives CDR1 SGHNT, CDR2 YYREEE (reference sequence). The CDR3 has 15 residues. CDR3 nucleotide sequence: TGTGCCAGCAGCATGGACAGGGAACGAATGGAAGGCTACACCTTC. Translation: CASSMDRERMEGYTF.

The chain joins TRBV9 to TRBJ2-2, with TRBD1 as a possible D gene (5 bases). Germline lookup yields CDR1 SGDLS and CDR2 YYNGEE. V dropped 4 bases and J dropped 4 bases, with 11 bases sitting between them. The CDR3 totals 14 residues. This chain's CDR3 is CASSSPRVTGELFF. The CDR3 nucleotides are TGTGCCAGCAGCTCTCCCAGGGTCACCGGGGAGCTGTTTTTT.

The sample holds one count of this clone. The V gene is TRBV5-4, the J gene TRBJ1-1; the match to TRBD1 covers 7 bases. The V gene's germline CDR1 is SGHNT and CDR2 YYREEE (reference sequence). After removal of 4 bases from V and 7 bases from J, the junction contained 7 bases not matched to a gene. This CDR3 has 13 amino acids. CDR3 in DNA: TGTGCCAGCAGCCCACGGGACAGTATTGAAGCTTTCTTT. Amino acids: CASSPRDSIEAFF.